The T cell receptor (beta chain) described here comes from a study of blood T cell repertoires in COVID-19. Assay used: immunoSEQ multiplex PCR; TCRdb lists only in-frame clones, some missing. The sample lists tens of thousands of clones; approximately 80% were seen once. Per the germline V gene, CDR1 is LNHNV and CDR2 is YYDKDF (reference sequence). Germline trimming cut 0 bases from V and 4 bases from J; bases unmatched to any gene: 4. The CDR3 loop spans 15 amino acids. This clone was counted a single time. This sequence joins TRBV15 and TRBJ2-5, with 8 bases identical to TRBD2. This clonotype was sampled from a woman aged 55-70 years with acute or convalescent COVID-19. Sequenced sample: peripheral blood. CDR3 bases: TGTGCCACCAGCAGAGATCCGAGCGGGGGAGAGACCCAGTACTTC. It translates to CATSRDPSGGETQYF.